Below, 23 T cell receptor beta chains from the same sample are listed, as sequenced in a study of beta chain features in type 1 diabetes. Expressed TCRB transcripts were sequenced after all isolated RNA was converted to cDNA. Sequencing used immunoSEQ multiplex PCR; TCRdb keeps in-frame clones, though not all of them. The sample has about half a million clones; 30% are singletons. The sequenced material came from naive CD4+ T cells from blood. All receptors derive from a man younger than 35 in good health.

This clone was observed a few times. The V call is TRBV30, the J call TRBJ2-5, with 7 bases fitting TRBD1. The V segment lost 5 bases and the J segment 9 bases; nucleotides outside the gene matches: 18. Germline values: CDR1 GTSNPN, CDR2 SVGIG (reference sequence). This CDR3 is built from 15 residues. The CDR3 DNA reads TGTGCCTGGGGCTTAGGGGACAGAAGACCTAGGGCCCAGTACTTC. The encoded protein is CAWGLGDRRPRAQYF.

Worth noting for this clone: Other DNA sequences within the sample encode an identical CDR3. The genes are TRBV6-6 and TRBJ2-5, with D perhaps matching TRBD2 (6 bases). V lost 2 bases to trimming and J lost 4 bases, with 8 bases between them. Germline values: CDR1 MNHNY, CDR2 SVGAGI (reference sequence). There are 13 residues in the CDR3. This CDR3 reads CASSYRGGETQYF. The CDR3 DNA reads TGTGCCAGCAGTTACCGGGGAGGAGAGACCCAGTACTTC.

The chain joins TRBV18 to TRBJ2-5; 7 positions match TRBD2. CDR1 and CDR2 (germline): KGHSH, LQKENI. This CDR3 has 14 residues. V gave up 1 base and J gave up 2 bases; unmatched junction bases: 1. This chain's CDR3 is CASSPQGLQETQYF. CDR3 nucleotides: TGTGCCAGCTCACCACAGGGACTACAAGAGACCCAGTACTTC.

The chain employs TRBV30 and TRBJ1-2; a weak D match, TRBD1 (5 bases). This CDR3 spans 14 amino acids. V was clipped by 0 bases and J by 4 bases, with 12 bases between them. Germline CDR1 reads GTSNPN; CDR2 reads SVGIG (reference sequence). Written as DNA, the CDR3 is TGTGCCTGGAGTGTCTCCAGGGCGGGCTATGGCTACACCTTC. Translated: CAWSVSRAGYGYTF.

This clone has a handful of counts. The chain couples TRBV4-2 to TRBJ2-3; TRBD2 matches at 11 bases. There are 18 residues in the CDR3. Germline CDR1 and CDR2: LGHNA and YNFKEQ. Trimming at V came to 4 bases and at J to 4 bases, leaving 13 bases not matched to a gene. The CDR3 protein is CASSLTSGRVIGADTQYF. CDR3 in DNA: TGTGCCAGCAGCCTCACTAGCGGGAGAGTAATTGGCGCAGATACGCAGTATTTT.

The CDR3 sequence is CASSLARLGANEQFF. The CDR3 DNA sequence: TGTGCCAGCAGCTTAGCCCGACTAGGAGCCAATGAGCAGTTCTTC. The rearrangement uses TRBV7-9 and TRBJ2-1; perhaps TRBD2 as D (6 bases). The germline gives CDR1 SEHNR, CDR2 FQNEAQ (reference sequence). The length of the CDR3 is 15 residues. With 0 bases removed from V and 6 bases from J, the gap between germline ends came to 12 bases. Supplemented by reference TRBV7-9 and TRBJ2-1, the full variable domain reads DTGVSQNPRHKITKRGQNVTFRCDPISEHNRLYWYRQTLGQGPEFLTYFQNEAQLEKSRLLSDRFSAERPKGSFSTLEIQRTEQGDSAMYLCASSLARLGANEQFFGPGTRLTVL.

The CDR3 DNA is TGCAGCGTTGTTCGGACAGGGGACTACAATGAGCAGTTCTTC. Translation gives CSVVRTGDYNEQFF. The V and J genes are TRBV29-1 and TRBJ2-1; 9 bases fit TRBD1. CDR1 and CDR2 from the germline V gene are SQVTM and ANQGSEA. The CDR3 contains 14 residues. Trimming cost V 4 bases and J 3 bases; bases outside gene matches: 4.

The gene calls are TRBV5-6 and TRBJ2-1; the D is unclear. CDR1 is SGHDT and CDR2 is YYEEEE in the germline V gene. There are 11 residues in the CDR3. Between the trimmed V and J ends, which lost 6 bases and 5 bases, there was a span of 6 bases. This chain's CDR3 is CASTLDNEQFF. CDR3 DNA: TGTGCCAGCACGCTAGACAATGAGCAGTTCTTC. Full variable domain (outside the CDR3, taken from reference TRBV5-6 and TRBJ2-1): DAGVTQSPTHLIKTRGQQVTLRCSPKSGHDTVSWYQQALGQGPQFIFQYYEEEERQRGNFPDRFSGHQFPNYSSELNVNALLLGDSALYLCASTLDNEQFFGPGTRLTVL.

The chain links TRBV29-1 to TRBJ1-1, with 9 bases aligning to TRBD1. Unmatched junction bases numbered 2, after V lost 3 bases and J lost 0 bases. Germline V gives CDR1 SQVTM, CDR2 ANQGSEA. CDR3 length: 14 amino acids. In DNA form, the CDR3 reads TGCAGCGTTGACCGGGACAGGGTGAACACTGAAGCTTTCTTT. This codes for CSVDRDRVNTEAFF.

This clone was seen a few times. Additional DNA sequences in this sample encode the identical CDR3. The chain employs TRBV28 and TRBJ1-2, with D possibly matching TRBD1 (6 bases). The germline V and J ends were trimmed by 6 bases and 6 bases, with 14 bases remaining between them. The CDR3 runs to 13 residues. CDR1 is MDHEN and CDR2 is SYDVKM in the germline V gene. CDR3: CASRPSGGNGYTF. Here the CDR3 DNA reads TGTGCCAGCAGACCCTCCGGGGGCAATGGCTACACCTTC.

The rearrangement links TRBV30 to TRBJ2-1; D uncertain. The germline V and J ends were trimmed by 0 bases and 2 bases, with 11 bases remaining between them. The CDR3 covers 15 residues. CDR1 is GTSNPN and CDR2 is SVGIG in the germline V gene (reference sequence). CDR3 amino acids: CAWSVGRTAYNEQFF. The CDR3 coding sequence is TGTGCCTGGAGTGTAGGACGGACCGCCTACAATGAGCAGTTCTTC.

CDR3 DNA: TGTGCCAGCAGCCCGCAGGGAGGGAGCTCCTACGAGCAGTACTTC. Its protein is CASSPQGGSSYEQYF. This chain uses TRBV7-2 with TRBJ2-7; 7 bases agree with TRBD2. This CDR3 spans 15 amino acids. J was trimmed by 0 bases and V by 5 bases; bases with no gene match: 7. CDR1 SGHTA and CDR2 FQGNSA come from the germline V gene.

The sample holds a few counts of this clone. The CDR3 DNA reads TGCGCCAGCAGCTTGGGAGCGGGAGGGATCTACAATGAGCAGTTCTTC. It is translated as CASSLGAGGIYNEQFF. The rearrangement uses TRBV5-1 and TRBJ2-1; TRBD2 aligns across 10 bases. The CDR3 spans 16 residues. The ends lost 0 bases at V and 3 bases at J; junction bases unmatched: 3. Germline V CDR1 and CDR2: SGHRS, YFSETQ.

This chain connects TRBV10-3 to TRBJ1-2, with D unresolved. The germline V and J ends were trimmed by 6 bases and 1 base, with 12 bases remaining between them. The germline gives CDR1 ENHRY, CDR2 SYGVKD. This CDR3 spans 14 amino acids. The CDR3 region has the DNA TGTGCCATCAGACCACAGCGGATTAACTATGGCTACACCTTC. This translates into CAIRPQRINYGYTF.

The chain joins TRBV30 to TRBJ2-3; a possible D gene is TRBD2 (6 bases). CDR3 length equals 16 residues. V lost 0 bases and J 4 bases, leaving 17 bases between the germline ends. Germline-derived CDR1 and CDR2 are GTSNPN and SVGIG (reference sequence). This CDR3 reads CAWSVLSGTGSDTQYF. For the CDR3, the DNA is TGTGCCTGGAGTGTACTATCTGGGACTGGATCAGATACGCAGTATTTT.

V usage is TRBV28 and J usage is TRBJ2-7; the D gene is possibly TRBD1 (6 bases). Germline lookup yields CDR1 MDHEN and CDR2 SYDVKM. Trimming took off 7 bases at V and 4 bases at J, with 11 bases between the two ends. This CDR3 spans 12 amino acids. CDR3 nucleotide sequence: TGTGCCAGCAATACACAGGGATACGAGCAGTACTTC. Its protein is CASNTQGYEQYF.

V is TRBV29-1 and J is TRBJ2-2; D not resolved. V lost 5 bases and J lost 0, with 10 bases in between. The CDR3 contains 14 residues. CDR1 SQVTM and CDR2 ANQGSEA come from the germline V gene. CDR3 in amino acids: CSVSQRTNTGELFF. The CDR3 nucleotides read TGCAGCGTTAGTCAGAGAACGAACACCGGGGAGCTGTTTTTT.

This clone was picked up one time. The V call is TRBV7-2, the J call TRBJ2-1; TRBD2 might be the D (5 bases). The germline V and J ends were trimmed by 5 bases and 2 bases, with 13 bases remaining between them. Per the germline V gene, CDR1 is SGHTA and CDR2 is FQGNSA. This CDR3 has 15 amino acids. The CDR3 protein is CASSKLVGAYNEQFF. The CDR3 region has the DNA TGTGCCAGCAGCAAACTAGTGGGTGCCTACAATGAGCAGTTCTTC.

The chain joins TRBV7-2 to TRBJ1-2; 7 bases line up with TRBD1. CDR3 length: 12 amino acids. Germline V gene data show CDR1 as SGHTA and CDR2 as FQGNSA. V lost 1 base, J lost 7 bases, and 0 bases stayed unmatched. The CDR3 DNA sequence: TGTGCCAGCAGCTTAGACAGGGGTGGCTACACCTTC. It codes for CASSLDRGGYTF.

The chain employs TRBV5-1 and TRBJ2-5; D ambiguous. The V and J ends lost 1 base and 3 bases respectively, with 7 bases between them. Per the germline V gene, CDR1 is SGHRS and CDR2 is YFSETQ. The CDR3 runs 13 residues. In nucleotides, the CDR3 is TGCGCCAGCAGCTTGCCCAGTAAAGAGACCCAGTACTTC. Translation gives CASSLPSKETQYF. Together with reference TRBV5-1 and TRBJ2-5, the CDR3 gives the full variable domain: KAGVTQTPRYLIKTRGQQVTLSCSPISGHRSVSWYQQTPGQGLQFLFEYFSETQRNKGNFPGRFSGRQFSNSRSEMNVSTLELGDSALYLCASSLPSKETQYFGPGTRLLVL.

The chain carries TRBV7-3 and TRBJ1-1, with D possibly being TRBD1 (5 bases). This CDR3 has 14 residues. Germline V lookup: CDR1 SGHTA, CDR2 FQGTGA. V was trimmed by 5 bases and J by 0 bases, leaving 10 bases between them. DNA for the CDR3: TGTGCCAGCAGCCTCGACAGAGTGAACACTGAAGCTTTCTTT. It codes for CASSLDRVNTEAFF.

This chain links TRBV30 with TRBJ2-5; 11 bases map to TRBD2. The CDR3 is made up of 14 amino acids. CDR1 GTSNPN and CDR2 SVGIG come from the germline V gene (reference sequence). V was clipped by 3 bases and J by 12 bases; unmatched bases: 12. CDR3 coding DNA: TGTGCCTGGAGACCCAACACTAGCGGGGGCCCCGAGTACTTC. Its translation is CAWRPNTSGGPEYF.

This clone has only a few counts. CDR3 sequence: CASSFGVTVGEETQYF. DNA for the CDR3: TGTGCCAGCAGCTTTGGCGTAACGGTTGGGGAAGAGACCCAGTACTTC. J is TRBJ2-5 and V is TRBV5-4; unclear D gene. V was shortened by 2 bases and J by 3 bases, with 17 bases between the two germline ends. The germline V gene encodes CDR1 SGHNT and CDR2 YYREEE (reference sequence). The CDR3 loop spans 16 amino acids.